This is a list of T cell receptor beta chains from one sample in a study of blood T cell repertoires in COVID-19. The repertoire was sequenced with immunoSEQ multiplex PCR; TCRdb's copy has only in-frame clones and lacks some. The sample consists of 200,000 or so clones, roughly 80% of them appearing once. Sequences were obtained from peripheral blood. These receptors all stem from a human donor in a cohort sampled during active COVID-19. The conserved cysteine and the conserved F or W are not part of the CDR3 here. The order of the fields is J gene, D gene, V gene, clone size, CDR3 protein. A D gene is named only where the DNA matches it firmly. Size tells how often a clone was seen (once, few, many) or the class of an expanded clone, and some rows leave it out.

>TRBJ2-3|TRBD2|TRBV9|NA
ASSVGLAGGEDTQY
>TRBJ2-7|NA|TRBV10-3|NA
AISEGQGTYEQY
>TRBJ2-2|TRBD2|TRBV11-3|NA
ASSLGEGDTGELF
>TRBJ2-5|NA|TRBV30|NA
AWSLAERPETQY
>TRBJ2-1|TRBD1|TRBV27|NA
ASRSHRDRGGSEQF
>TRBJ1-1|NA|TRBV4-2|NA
ASSQPPKGLAF
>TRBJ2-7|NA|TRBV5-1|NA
ASSLNSNSYEQY
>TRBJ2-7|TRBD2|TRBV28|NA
ASSHSGVSSYEQY
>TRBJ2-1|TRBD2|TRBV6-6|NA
ASSYWSSGSSYEQF
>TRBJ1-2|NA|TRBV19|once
ASSIGGRGVYGYT
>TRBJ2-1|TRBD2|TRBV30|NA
AWSFLAGLYNEQF
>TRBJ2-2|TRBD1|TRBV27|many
ASSSDRGGTGELF
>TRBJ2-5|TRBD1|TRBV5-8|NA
ASSGGTGLGKTQY
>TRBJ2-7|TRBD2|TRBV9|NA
ASSSGTSDYEQY
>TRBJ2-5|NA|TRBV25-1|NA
ASSPRETQY
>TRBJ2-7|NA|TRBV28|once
ASSLGGVEQY
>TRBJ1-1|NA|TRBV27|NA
ASSTGGTEAF
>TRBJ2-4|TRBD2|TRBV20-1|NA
SVRSGRVQY
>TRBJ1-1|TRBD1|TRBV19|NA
ASSVDRGNTEAF
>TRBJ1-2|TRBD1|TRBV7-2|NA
ASSLTGVGYGYT
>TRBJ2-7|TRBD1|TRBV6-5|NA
ASIRGGQGAGEQY
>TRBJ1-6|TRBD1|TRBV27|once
ASSSDRVSPLH
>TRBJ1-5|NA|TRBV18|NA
ASSPPGTLRVQPQH